These 9 T cell receptor beta chains came from one sample sequenced in a study of blood T cell repertoires in COVID-19. Libraries were prepared by immunoSEQ multiplex PCR; TCRdb keeps only in-frame clonotypes and omits some of them. The data show 25,000 to 35,000 clones, around 85% seen once. Sequenced: peripheral blood. These receptor sequences come from a human donor with active COVID-19. The donor label of this sample is uncertain.

CDR3 in amino acids: CASSQGTGTREAFF. Written as DNA, the CDR3 is TGCGCCAGCAGCCAGGGGACAGGGACGCGGGAAGCTTTCTTT. The gene calls are TRBV4-3 and TRBJ1-1; 9 bases agree with TRBD1. The CDR3 loop spans 14 amino acids. The V gene end was trimmed by 3 bases and the J gene end by 8 bases; junction bases not matched to a gene: 7. CDR1 is LGHNA, CDR2 YSLEER, per germline.

This clone has only a few counts. The chain recombines TRBV2 with TRBJ2-2; weak D call: TRBD1 (6 bases). The CDR3 sequence is 13 residues long. The germline gives CDR1 SNHLY, CDR2 FYNNEI. The V end lost 7 bases, the J end lost 3 bases, and 9 bases lay between the germline ends. CDR3 loop: CASNTGYTGELFF. CDR3 DNA sequence: TGTGCCAGCAATACAGGGTACACCGGGGAGCTGTTTTTT.

The table lists this clone with a count of one. The rearrangement links TRBV29-1 to TRBJ2-2; TRBD2 is a possible D gene (7 bases). This CDR3 has 16 residues. CDR1 and CDR2 from the germline V gene are SQVTM and ANQGSEA. Trimming took 4 bases from V and 5 from J, leaving 20 bases between them. CDR3 protein: CSVVYRSGGATGELFF. The CDR3 nucleotides are TGCAGCGTTGTTTATCGGTCGGGGGGCGCGACCGGGGAGCTGTTTTTT.

The chain couples TRBV27 to TRBJ2-2, with TRBD2 matching 8 bases. Germline V gene data show CDR1 as MNHEY and CDR2 as SMNVEV (reference sequence). V was clipped by 1 base and J by 1 base; unmatched bases: 2. The CDR3 runs to 16 residues. The DNA of the CDR3 is TGTGCCAGCAGTTTATACCTAGCGGGGAACACCGGGGAGCTGTTTTTT. It specifies CASSLYLAGNTGELFF.

The table lists this clone with a count of one. The rearrangement uses TRBV29-1 and TRBJ2-1; 9 bases are shared with TRBD2. Looked up from germline, CDR1 is SQVTM and CDR2 is ANQGSEA. J was trimmed by 6 bases and V by 4 bases; bases with no gene match: 4. This CDR3 spans 13 amino acids. CDR3 sequence: CSVASGGTNEQFF. Here the CDR3 DNA reads TGCAGCGTTGCCAGCGGGGGGACCAATGAGCAGTTCTTC.

This chain joins TRBV2 and TRBJ2-4, with 9 bases lining up with TRBD1. Germline V gene data show CDR1 as SNHLY and CDR2 as FYNNEI. The CDR3 has 12 amino acids. Losses at the gene ends were 8 bases for V and 6 bases for J; bases not matched to a gene: 2. The CDR3 DNA reads as TGTGCCAGCGGGGGACAGGGAAACATTCAGTACTTC. Encoded protein: CASGGQGNIQYF.

V and J are TRBV3-1 (or the pseudogene TRBV3-2) and TRBJ1-3, with TRBD1 identical over 9 bases. The V gene's germline CDR1 is LGHDT and CDR2 YNNKEL (reference sequence). V lost 1 base to trimming and J lost 1 base; unmatched junction nucleotides: 8. This CDR3 is built from 18 residues. The CDR3 bases are TGTGCCAGCAGCCAAGTTTTTGGACAGGGGCGGTCTGGAAACACCATATATTTT. This sequence encodes CASSQVFGQGRSGNTIYF.

The chain combines TRBV6-2 or TRBV6-3 with TRBJ2-2; weak D call: TRBD2 (6 bases). This CDR3 is built from 17 residues. Per the germline V gene, CDR1 is MNHEY and CDR2 is SVGEGT. Trimming pared 2 bases from V and 5 bases from J, leaving 18 bases between. Here the CDR3 reads CASSYEGGKSRTGELFF. The DNA of the CDR3 is TGTGCCAGCAGTTACGAGGGCGGGAAAAGTAGAACCGGGGAGCTGTTTTTT.

The J gene is TRBJ1-6, the V gene TRBV27, with a possible D match to TRBD1 (6 bases). The length of the CDR3 is 15 residues. Germline assignment: CDR1 MNHEY and CDR2 SMNVEV (reference sequence). Trimming took off 8 bases at V and 4 bases at J, with 15 bases between the two ends. The CDR3 region is CASQTGGQYNSPLHF. The CDR3, as DNA: TGTGCCAGCCAAACTGGTGGACAGTATAATTCACCCCTCCACTTT.